The 21 T cell receptor beta chains below all came from one sample that was sequenced in a study of cytomegalovirus exposure and HLA in healthy donors (dated by TCRdb to about 2017). Library preparation used the immunoSEQ multiplex PCR assay. This is the immuneACCESS table as TCRdb keeps it, with only in-frame sequences that have V and J called. A part of the clones is gone; compared with another copy, unresolved V genes explain less than half, and the rest is unexplained. In all, the sample holds roughly 120,000 clones, and about 93% of those were seen once. The top ten constitute roughly 1.3% of the sample. Sequences were obtained from PBMCs. These receptors all stem from a woman aged 18-30 years in good health and CMV-seronegative.

The V gene is TRBV5-1, the J gene TRBJ1-1; D not resolved. Germline assignment: CDR1 SGHRS and CDR2 YFSETQ. V lost 6 bases and J 0 bases, leaving 6 bases between the germline ends. The CDR3 runs to 12 residues. CDR3 residues: CASMGVNTEAFF. CDR3 sequence (DNA): TGCGCCAGCATGGGAGTGAACACTGAAGCTTTCTTT.

V gene TRBV7-2 combines with J gene TRBJ2-7, with 7 bases identical to TRBD1. The ends lost 4 bases at V and 1 base at J; junction bases unmatched: 4. The CDR3 consists of 14 residues. Germline V CDR1 and CDR2: SGHTA, FQGNSA. CDR3 in DNA: TGTGCCAGCAGCTCCCGGACAGGATCCTACGAGCAGTACTTC. Translation: CASSSRTGSYEQYF.

This clone was seen just once. The J gene is TRBJ1-6, the V gene TRBV11-2; 7 bases align to TRBD1. The ends lost 7 bases at V and 6 bases at J; junction bases unmatched: 6. The germline V gene encodes CDR1 SGHAT and CDR2 FQNNGV. The CDR3 is 14 amino acids. CDR3 in amino acids: CASTTGTVNSPLHF. The CDR3 region has the DNA TGTGCCAGCACCACCGGGACAGTTAATTCACCCCTCCACTTT.

Only one count was recorded for this clone. This chain uses TRBV11-2 with TRBJ2-7; unclear D gene. Looked up from germline, CDR1 is SGHAT and CDR2 is FQNNGV. The CDR3 extends over 13 amino acids. V was cut by 3 bases and J by 3 bases, with 9 bases left in between. The CDR3 coding sequence is TGTGCCAGCAGCTTTTACGGTGACTACGAGCAGTACTTC. Its protein product is CASSFYGDYEQYF. Looking up the rest from reference TRBV11-2 and TRBJ2-7 gives the full variable domain: EAGVAQSPRYKIIEKRQSVAFWCNPISGHATLYWYQQILGQGPKLLIQFQNNGVVDDSQLPKDRFSAERLKGVDSTLKIQPAKLEDSAVYLCASSFYGDYEQYFGPGTRLTVT.

V is TRBV19 and J is TRBJ1-5; TRBD1 agrees at 7 bases. V shed 3 bases, J shed 7 bases, and the junction held 6 bases outside the gene matches. CDR3 length: 14 residues. Germline-derived CDR1 and CDR2 are LNHDA and SQIVND (reference sequence). The CDR3 loop reads CASSIEGARQPQHF. The DNA of the CDR3 is TGTGCCAGTAGTATTGAGGGGGCGCGACAGCCCCAGCATTTT.

The chain recombines TRBV30 with TRBJ2-5; the match to TRBD1 covers 8 bases. CDR1 and CDR2 (germline): GTSNPN, SVGIG (reference sequence). This CDR3 is built from 13 residues. V dropped 5 bases and J dropped 4; count of bases not matched to a gene: 6. CDR3 sequence: CAWGLTGAETQYF. CDR3 nucleotides: TGTGCCTGGGGCCTGACAGGGGCAGAGACCCAGTACTTC.

The chain recombines TRBV5-1 with TRBJ2-7, with D maybe TRBD1 (5 bases). The germline CDR1 and CDR2 sequences are SGHRS and YFSETQ. The ends were cut back, 0 bases at V and 6 bases at J, with 16 bases in the middle. This CDR3 is 15 amino acids long. The CDR3 DNA follows: TGCGCCAGCAGCTTGGATTCAGGGCCGGTGGTCGAGCAGTACTTC. Translating it yields CASSLDSGPVVEQYF.

The sample holds one count of this clone. This sequence joins TRBV15 and TRBJ2-2, with TRBD1 matching 10 bases. The CDR3 covers 14 residues. Losses at the gene ends were 8 bases for V and 4 bases for J; bases not matched to a gene: 4. The germline V gene has CDR1 LNHNV and CDR2 YYDKDF (reference sequence). CDR3 protein: CATGQGDFTGELFF. The CDR3 DNA sequence: TGTGCCACCGGACAGGGGGACTTCACCGGGGAGCTGTTTTTT.

CDR3 residues: CASSLGQGDEQFF. As DNA, the CDR3 is TGCGCCAGCAGCTTGGGGCAGGGGGATGAGCAGTTCTTC. The V gene is TRBV5-1, the J gene TRBJ2-1, with 7 bases that match TRBD1. Germline V lookup: CDR1 SGHRS, CDR2 YFSETQ. The CDR3 runs to 13 residues. V shed 0 bases, J shed 8 bases, and the junction held 2 bases outside the gene matches.

The genes are TRBV27 and TRBJ2-5; 8 bases match TRBD1. V lost 5 bases, J lost 4 bases, and 6 bases stayed unmatched. The germline V gene encodes CDR1 MNHEY and CDR2 SMNVEV (reference sequence). This CDR3 comprises 14 residues. The CDR3 sequence: CASSPMTGAETQYF. CDR3 DNA: TGTGCCAGCAGTCCCATGACAGGGGCAGAGACCCAGTACTTC.

V is TRBV4-2 and J is TRBJ2-7, with D unresolved. This CDR3 has 13 amino acids. With 0 bases removed from V and 5 bases from J, the gap between germline ends came to 8 bases. Germline CDR1 and CDR2: LGHNA and YNFKEQ. The CDR3 region has the DNA TGTGCCAGCAGCCAAGATTCTATCCACGAGCAGTACTTC. As protein: CASSQDSIHEQYF.

The CDR3 sequence is CASRPTGGSGYTF. The DNA for the CDR3 is TGTGCCAGCAGACCCACAGGGGGCAGCGGCTACACCTTC. This chain links TRBV28 with TRBJ1-2; 9 nucleotides align to TRBD1. The CDR3 has 13 residues. Germline V CDR1 and CDR2: MDHEN, SYDVKM. V was pared by 6 bases and J by 8 bases, with 7 bases of the junction left unmatched.

The gene calls are TRBV7-6 and TRBJ1-1, with D perhaps TRBD1 (5 bases). CDR3 length: 13 residues. Trimming shortened V by 1 base and J by 7 bases, and 10 bases separated the two germline ends. Germline CDR1 reads SGHVS; CDR2 reads FNYEAQ. CDR3 sequence reads: CASSLGGRGEAFF. The CDR3 nucleotides are TGTGCCAGCAGCTTAGGAGGGAGGGGTGAAGCTTTCTTT. The full variable domain, its missing parts supplied by reference TRBV7-6 and TRBJ1-1, is GAGVSQSPRYKVTKRGQDVALRCDPISGHVSLYWYRQALGQGPEFLTYFNYEAQQDKSGLPNDRFSAERPEGSISTLTIQRTEQRDSAMYRCASSLGGRGEAFFGQGTRLTVV.

The J gene is TRBJ1-5, the V gene TRBV2; D unresolved. Germline lookup yields CDR1 SNHLY and CDR2 FYNNEI. The CDR3 covers 15 residues. V was trimmed by 6 bases and J by 0 bases, leaving 12 bases between them. The CDR3 is CASSGGHSSNQPQHF. The CDR3 DNA sequence: TGTGCCAGCAGCGGAGGTCACAGTAGCAATCAGCCCCAGCATTTT. Full variable domain (rest looked up from reference TRBV2 and TRBJ1-5): EPEVTQTPSHQVTQMGQEVILRCVPISNHLYFYWYRQILGQKVEFLVSFYNNEISEKSEIFDDQFSVERPDGSNFTLKIRSTKLEDSAMYFCASSGGHSSNQPQHFGDGTRLSIL.

The rearrangement joins TRBV5-4 to TRBJ2-7; D is unresolved. The V gene lost 0 bases and the J gene lost 0 bases, with 7 bases spanning the gap. The length of the CDR3 is 14 residues. Per the germline V gene, CDR1 is SGHNT and CDR2 is YYREEE (reference sequence). As DNA, the CDR3 is TGTGCCAGCAGCTTGGAACCGGTCTCCTACGAGCAGTACTTC. This translates into CASSLEPVSYEQYF.

The V gene is TRBV7-9, the J gene TRBJ2-1; D may be TRBD2 (5 bases). The CDR3 covers 15 residues. V lost 5 bases and J 9 bases, leaving 20 bases between the germline ends. The germline CDR1 and CDR2 sequences are SEHNR and FQNEAQ (reference sequence). The CDR3 spells CASSTRASSRGEQFF. The CDR3 nucleotides are TGTGCCAGCAGCACTCGGGCCTCATCACGGGGTGAGCAGTTCTTC. The full variable domain, in which reference TRBV7-9 and TRBJ2-1 provide the parts outside the CDR3, is DTGVSQNPRHKITKRGQNVTFRCDPISEHNRLYWYRQTLGQGPEFLTYFQNEAQLEKSRLLSDRFSAERPKGSFSTLEIQRTEQGDSAMYLCASSTRASSRGEQFFGPGTRLTVL.

The rearrangement joins TRBV28 to TRBJ2-1; a weak D match, TRBD1 (5 bases). This CDR3 comprises 11 residues. Trimming stripped 3 bases from V and 10 bases from J, with 7 bases between. Germline V gene lookup returns CDR1 MDHEN and CDR2 SYDVKM. CDR3 DNA sequence: TGTGCCAGCAGTTTTGGGGCCGAGCAGTTCTTC. It encodes CASSFGAEQFF.

This chain links TRBV5-1 with TRBJ1-2; 9 bases map to TRBD1. Germline CDR1 and CDR2: SGHRS and YFSETQ. The CDR3 totals 15 residues. Trimming took 1 base from V and 8 from J; bases not matched to a gene: 9. This CDR3 is CASSLRRDREQGYTF. The CDR3, as DNA: TGCGCCAGCAGCTTGAGGAGGGACAGGGAACAAGGCTACACCTTC.

The chain is built from TRBV15 and TRBJ2-1; the match to TRBD2 covers 11 bases. CDR1 LNHNV and CDR2 YYDKDF come from the germline V gene (reference sequence). Unmatched junction bases numbered 2, after V lost 2 bases and J lost 5 bases. This CDR3 spans 15 amino acids. CDR3 nucleotide sequence: TGTGCCACCAGCAGAATAGCGGGAGGGCACAATGAGCAGTTCTTC. This codes for CATSRIAGGHNEQFF.

The J gene is TRBJ2-6, the V gene TRBV5-1; the D gene is possibly TRBD2 (5 bases). The V end lost 1 base, the J end lost 0 bases, and 11 bases lay between the germline ends. Germline assignment: CDR1 SGHRS and CDR2 YFSETQ. The CDR3 has 17 amino acids. In DNA, the CDR3 is TGCGCCAGCAGCTTGTACAGCGGAGACTCTGGGGCCAACGTCCTGACTTTC. Amino acids: CASSLYSGDSGANVLTF.

As DNA, the CDR3 is TGTGCCAGTAGTATCTCCACTAGCTTGGGTGAGCAGTTCTTC. Amino acid sequence: CASSISTSLGEQFF. The rearrangement uses TRBV19 and TRBJ2-1, with D possibly being TRBD2 (6 bases). The CDR3 runs to 14 residues. V was shortened by 3 bases and J by 9 bases, with 15 bases between the two germline ends. The germline V gene encodes CDR1 LNHDA and CDR2 SQIVND (reference sequence).